A selection of T cell receptor beta chains follows, all from one sample in a study of control samples from healthy donors and cancer patients. Libraries were prepared by immunoSEQ multiplex PCR; TCRdb keeps only in-frame clonotypes and omits some of them. The data hold approximately 100,000 clones, with more than 75% observed a single time. Sample: blood. The source of these receptors is a woman between 40 and 55 years old in good health. The CDR3 runs from the conserved cysteine through the conserved F or W. The order of the fields is clone size, J gene, D gene, V gene, CDR3 protein, CDR3 DNA. The D gene is left open where the match is weak. Clone size is not always given. Where it is, it says once, few, many or a class for expanded clones.

. TRBJ2-7 . TRBV11-3 CASSLAEESLDFEQYF TGTGCCAGCAGCTTGGCTGAGGAGTCCCTAGATTTCGAGCAGTACTTC
. TRBJ1-3 TRBD1 TRBV7-2 CASSLAGGHAGDTIYF TGTGCCAGCAGCCTAGCAGGGGGTCACGCGGGGGACACCATATATTTT
. TRBJ1-1 . TRBV6-5 CASSWDTMNTEAFF TGTGCCAGCAGTTGGGACACAATGAACACTGAAGCTTTCTTT
. TRBJ1-1 . TRBV5-4 CASRFGSTNTEAFF TGTGCCAGCAGGTTCGGATCCACAAACACTGAAGCTTTCTTT
. TRBJ2-1 . TRBV2 CASSERGLPYNEQFF TGTGCCAGTAGCGAGAGGGGACTGCCCTACAATGAGCAGTTCTTC
. TRBJ1-2 TRBD1 TRBV6-2/TRBV6-3 CASSRPGQPHYGYTF TGTGCCAGCAGCCGACCGGGACAGCCCCACTATGGCTACACCTTC
. TRBJ1-1 . TRBV7-3 CASSLNQVSEAFF TGTGCCAGCAGCTTGAATCAGGTCAGTGAAGCTTTCTTT
. TRBJ1-5 . TRBV6-6 CASSPLNRGNQPQHF TGTGCCAGCAGTCCCCTAAATCGGGGCAATCAGCCCCAGCATTTT
once TRBJ2-5 . TRBV27 CASSSPGLQETQYF TGTGCCAGCAGTTCTCCGGGACTTCAAGAGACCCAGTACTTC
. TRBJ1-4 . TRBV9 CASSPQSATNEKLFF TGTGCCAGCAGCCCCCAGAGTGCAACTAATGAAAAACTGTTTTTT
few TRBJ1-2 TRBD1 TRBV18 CASSPLGQGATGYTF TGTGCCAGCTCACCTCTCGGACAGGGGGCGACCGGCTACACCTTC
few TRBJ1-1 . TRBV12-3/TRBV12-4 CASSHTVNTEAFF TGTGCCAGCAGCCATACAGTGAACACTGAAGCTTTCTTT
. TRBJ2-5 . TRBV3-1/TRBV3-2 CASSQVSLEETQYF TGTGCCAGCAGCCAAGTCAGCCTCGAAGAGACCCAGTACTTC
. TRBJ2-2 . TRBV5-6 CASSWTGTGELFF TGTGCCAGCAGCTGGACTGGGACCGGGGAGCTGTTTTTT
once TRBJ2-6 TRBD2 TRBV6-2/TRBV6-3 CASSFHMASGADPSGANVLTF TGTGCCAGCAGTTTCCATATGGCTAGCGGGGCAGACCCCTCTGGGGCCAACGTCCTGACTTTC
. TRBJ2-2 . TRBV24-1 CATSDWDTGELFF TGTGCCACCAGTGATTGGGACACCGGGGAGCTGTTTTTT
few TRBJ1-2 . TRBV29-1 CSVEIGGSGYTF TGCAGCGTTGAAATCGGTGGGTCTGGCTACACCTTC
. TRBJ1-1 TRBD1 TRBV5-1 CASSWGTAMNTEAFF TGCGCCAGCAGCTGGGGGACAGCCATGAACACTGAAGCTTTCTTT
. TRBJ2-1 . TRBV7-2 CASSLDSSSYNEQFF TGTGCCAGCAGCTTAGACAGTAGCTCCTACAATGAGCAGTTCTTC
. TRBJ1-4 TRBD1 TRBV5-6 CASSLRGTGYEKLFF TGTGCCAGCAGCCTTAGGGGGACAGGGTATGAAAAACTGTTTTTT
few TRBJ2-2 . TRBV4-1 CASSQARLELVLTGELFF TGCGCCAGCAGCCAAGCCCGACTAGAATTAGTTCTCACCGGGGAGCTGTTTTTT
. TRBJ1-6 . TRBV6-6 CASSRAGLGTYNSPLHF TGTGCCAGCAGTCGCGCAGGACTGGGAACCTATAATTCACCCCTCCACTTT
once TRBJ2-2 . TRBV6-5 CASSFWGLNTGELFF TGTGCCAGCAGTTTTTGGGGGTTGAACACCGGGGAGCTGTTTTTT
. TRBJ2-2 TRBD2 TRBV9 CASSAPPGGGSTGELFF TGTGCCAGCAGCGCCCCTCCTGGCGGGGGTAGCACCGGGGAGCTGTTTTTT
. TRBJ1-2 . TRBV24-1 CATSDGNYGYTF TGTGCCACCAGTGACGGGAACTATGGCTACACCTTC
. TRBJ2-1 . TRBV11-3 CASSPDGSSYNEQFF TGTGCCAGCAGCCCTGACGGGAGCTCCTACAATGAGCAGTTCTTC
. TRBJ1-5 . TRBV4-1 CASSLDSSNQPQHF TGCGCCAGCAGCCTGGACAGTAGCAATCAGCCCCAGCATTTT
few TRBJ1-1 TRBD1 TRBV2 CASSLFFTGGGKAEAFF TGTGCCAGCAGTCTATTTTTTACAGGGGGCGGAAAAGCTGAAGCTTTCTTT
. TRBJ1-6 . TRBV6-4 CASSRAPGSSPLHF TGTGCCAGCAGCCGGGCCCCAGGGAGTTCACCCCTCCACTTT
. TRBJ2-2 . TRBV12-3/TRBV12-4 CASTIFTGELFF TGTGCCAGCACCATTTTCACCGGGGAGCTGTTTTTT
. TRBJ1-1 . TRBV3-1/TRBV3-2 CASSPSKEGETRGTEAFF TGTGCCAGCAGTCCTTCCAAGGAGGGGGAGACGAGGGGCACTGAAGCTTTCTTT
. TRBJ1-1 . TRBV5-1 CASSLWGDRTEAFF TGCGCCAGCAGCTTGTGGGGGGACCGGACTGAAGCTTTCTTT
few TRBJ2-7 . TRBV4-3 CASSQGRGLSSYEQYF TGCGCCAGCAGCCAAGGACGGGGACTGAGCTCCTACGAGCAGTACTTC
. TRBJ1-4 . TRBV9 CASSERTDEKLFF TGTGCCAGCAGCGAAAGGACAGATGAAAAACTGTTTTTT
. TRBJ2-7 . TRBV5-1 CASSFSDLRRSSYEQYF TGCGCCAGCAGCTTTTCGGACTTGCGACGTAGTTCCTACGAGCAGTACTTC
. TRBJ2-3 . TRBV2 CASRESTDTQYF TGTGCCAGCAGGGAGAGCACAGATACGCAGTATTTT
. TRBJ2-5 . TRBV6-2/TRBV6-3 CASSSWTLAETQYF TGTGCCAGCAGTTCTTGGACCCTAGCCGAGACCCAGTACTTC
. TRBJ2-3 TRBD2 TRBV19 CASSTAGGPDTQYF TGTGCCAGTAGTACGGCGGGGGGGCCGGATACGCAGTATTTT
few TRBJ2-5 . TRBV23-1 CARIRASQETQYF TGCGCCAGGATTCGGGCCTCTCAAGAGACCCAGTACTTC
. TRBJ1-1 . TRBV3-1/TRBV3-2 CASSQGWGNTEAFF TGTGCCAGCAGCCAGGGGTGGGGGAACACTGAAGCTTTCTTT
once TRBJ2-4 . TRBV2 CASSEKAIQYF TGTGCCAGCAGTGAGAAAGCCATTCAGTACTTC
. TRBJ2-2 . TRBV6-2/TRBV6-3 CASSEESHGELFF TGTGCCAGCAGTGAGGAGAGTCACGGGGAGCTGTTTTTT
once TRBJ1-1 . TRBV5-6 CASSLGGGNTEAFF TGTGCCAGCAGCTTGGGCGGGGGAAACACTGAAGCTTTCTTT
. TRBJ2-3 TRBD1 TRBV7-7 CASSSAGSGTGETDTQYF TGTGCCAGCAGCTCCGCGGGATCCGGGACAGGGGAAACAGATACGCAGTATTTT
. TRBJ1-2 . TRBV10-1 CASYECCRPRTDGYTF TGCGCCAGCTACGAGTGCTGCAGGCCCCGGACGGATGGCTACACCTTC
. TRBJ1-2 TRBD1 TRBV10-1 CASSPGQGGDYGYTF TGCGCCAGCAGCCCCGGACAGGGAGGCGACTATGGCTACACCTTC
. TRBJ2-4 TRBD2 TRBV7-3 CASSLTSGGAKNIQYF TGTGCCAGCAGCTTAACCAGCGGGGGAGCCAAAAACATTCAGTACTTC
. TRBJ1-1 . TRBV11-3 CASSWRREIMNTEAFF TGTGCCAGCAGCTGGAGACGAGAGATCATGAACACTGAAGCTTTCTTT
. TRBJ2-3 TRBD1 TRBV24-1 CATSDGDRGGSDTQYF TGTGCCACCAGTGATGGAGACAGGGGGGGTTCAGATACGCAGTATTTT
. TRBJ2-7 TRBD2 TRBV4-1 CASSQGPSGSYEQYF TGCGCCAGCAGCCAAGGTCCTAGCGGTTCCTACGAGCAGTACTTC
. TRBJ1-5 . TRBV9 CASSPRGDQPQHF TGTGCCAGCAGCCCCCGGGGGGATCAGCCCCAGCATTTT
. TRBJ2-1 . TRBV19 CASSLSSYNEQFF TGTGCCAGTAGCTTGAGCTCCTACAATGAGCAGTTCTTC
. TRBJ1-3 TRBD1 TRBV27 CASSLQGGYGNTIYF TGTGCCAGCAGTTTACAGGGGGGATATGGAAACACCATATATTTT
. TRBJ1-2 TRBD1 TRBV18 CASSRNTGDDNGYTF TGTGCCAGCTCACGGAACACAGGGGACGATAATGGCTACACCTTC
. TRBJ1-4 . TRBV6-5 CASSRAGPTNEKLFF TGTGCCAGCAGTAGGGCAGGCCCAACTAATGAAAAACTGTTTTTT
few TRBJ2-1 TRBD2 TRBV7-2 CASSPLGTSGGLDEQFF TGTGCCAGCAGCCCACTTGGGACTAGCGGGGGTCTCGATGAGCAGTTCTTC
. TRBJ1-4 . TRBV27 CASSPGWLTEKLFF TGTGCCAGCAGCCCTGGGTGGTTGACAGAAAAACTGTTTTTT
. TRBJ2-1 . TRBV11-3 CASSPRDGSYNEQFF TGTGCCAGCAGCCCCCGGGATGGGAGCTACAATGAGCAGTTCTTC